Given below is one T cell receptor beta chain in context. Its antigen is undetermined. The data were produced by immunoSEQ multiplex PCR, yet TCRdb's version contains in-frame clones alone and is incomplete. The sample yields some 75,000 clones, around 76% seen once. This sample is drawn from a study of radiation and T cells in renal cell carcinoma. Overall study context: Nephrectomy followed 15 Gy stereotactic body radiation by 4 weeks. Findings and limits, study-wide: Without pretreatment biopsies, baseline tumor clonotype presence was undetermined.

Regarding time point: blood 2 weeks post-SBRT. Treatment indicated: 15 Gy SBRT to primary tumor, nephrectomy 4 weeks later. Radiation-treated patients gave blood at baseline, week 2 and week 4. The patient's renal cell carcinoma had clear cell pathology. The CDR3 is 14 residues long. Trimming took 2 bases from V and 5 from J, leaving 9 bases between them. Germline values: CDR1 ENHRY, CDR2 SYGVKD. Source: blood, taken from a patient whose treatment included radiotherapy and nephrectomy. The sequence came from a man in his 60s with renal cell carcinoma. This rearrangement joins TRBV10-3 to TRBJ2-2; maybe TRBD2 (5 bases). CDR3 DNA: TGTGCCATCAGTGAGAGGACTGATACCGGGGAGCTGTTTTTT. It translates to CAISERTDTGELFF.